This T cell receptor (beta chain) came from a study of post-analysis software for immune sequencing data. This clonotype was seen a few times. Antigen: not known. Sequencing libraries made from TCR beta cDNA carried unique molecular identifiers. Yield was approximately 500,000 cDNA molecules from around 1 to 9.1 million T cells. Via MiXCR, TCRdb re-called the PCR reads, giving one row per CDR3 protein. The sample holds over 700,000 distinct CDR3 sequences, approximately 30% seen once. Study-level results: Multiple sclerosis patients showed significantly lower normalized Chao1 diversity than controls did. Included in a set of five TRBV segments more frequent in patients than controls were TRBV5-6, TRBV5-1 and TRBV20-1.

The length of the CDR3 is 14 residues. CDR1 is KGHSH, CDR2 LQKENI, per germline. The ends lost 6 bases at V and 10 bases at J; junction bases unmatched: 11. The sequence was collected from a girl between 5 and 17 years old with multiple sclerosis. The rearrangement joins TRBV18 to TRBJ2-5; 10 positions match TRBD1. What was sequenced was blood. Here the CDR3 reads CASSPKDRGLDQYF. CDR3 DNA: TGTGCCAGCTCGCCGAAAGACAGGGGGCTGGACCAGTACTTC.